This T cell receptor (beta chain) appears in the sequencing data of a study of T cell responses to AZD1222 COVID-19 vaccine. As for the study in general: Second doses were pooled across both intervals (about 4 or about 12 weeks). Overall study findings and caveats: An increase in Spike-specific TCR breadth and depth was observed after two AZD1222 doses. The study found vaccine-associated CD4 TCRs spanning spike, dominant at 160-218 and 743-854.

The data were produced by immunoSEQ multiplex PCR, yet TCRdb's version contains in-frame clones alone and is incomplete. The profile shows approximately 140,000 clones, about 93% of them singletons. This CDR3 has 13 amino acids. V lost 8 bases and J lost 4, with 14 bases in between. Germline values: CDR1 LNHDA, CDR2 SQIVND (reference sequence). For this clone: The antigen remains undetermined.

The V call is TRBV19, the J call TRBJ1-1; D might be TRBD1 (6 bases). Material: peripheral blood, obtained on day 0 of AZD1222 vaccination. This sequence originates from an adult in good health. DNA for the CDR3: TGTGCCAGTTCTCTGGACAGAAGCACTGAAGCTTTCTTT. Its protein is CASSLDRSTEAFF.